One and the same sample provided the 25 T cell receptor beta chains below, sequenced in a study of shared clonotypes between healthy human individuals. Method: immunoSEQ multiplex PCR; TCRdb's copy keeps in-frame clones and lacks some. The sample yields some 1,100,000 clones, roughly 74% seen once. The sequenced sample was memory CD4+ T cells from PBMCs. Subset noted: CD45RA-negative fraction. The receptors were gathered from a man between 18 and 29 years old in good health. Some clones in this sample may be carry-over from other donors' samples.

The rearrangement links TRBV5-5 to TRBJ2-7; no clear D. This CDR3 comprises 12 residues. Germline CDR1 SGHKS, CDR2 YYEKEE (reference sequence). Trimming removed 0 bases from V and 1 base from J, with 2 bases in between. The CDR3 loop is CASSLVSYEQYF. CDR3 nucleotide sequence: TGTGCCAGCAGCTTGGTATCCTACGAGCAGTACTTC.

A remark on this clone: One base away lies a much larger clone, so this may be a sequencing read error. Additional DNA sequences in this sample encode the identical CDR3. Written as DNA, the CDR3 is TGTGCCATCAGTGGGGGGGAGACCCAGTACTTC. Its protein is CAISGGETQYF. The chain is built from TRBV10-3 and TRBJ2-5; either TRBD1 or TRBD2 may supply D (5 bases each). V lost 4 bases, J lost 5 bases, and 5 bases lay in between. The CDR3 extends over 11 amino acids. CDR1 is ENHRY, CDR2 SYGVKD, per germline.

The chain couples TRBV27 to TRBJ2-2; D could derive from TRBD1 or TRBD2 (5 bases each). The CDR3 is 15 residues long. Germline V gives CDR1 MNHEY, CDR2 SMNVEV (reference sequence). The V end lost 5 bases, the J end lost 2 bases, and 12 bases lay between the germline ends. The chain's CDR3 is CASSLQGVNTGELFF. As DNA, the CDR3 is TGTGCCAGCAGTCTCCAGGGAGTTAACACCGGGGAGCTGTTTTTT.

J is TRBJ2-6 and V is TRBV7-2, with no clear D. The CDR3 has 14 residues. Trimming pared 6 bases from V and 0 bases from J, leaving 6 bases between. Germline CDR1 is SGHTA and CDR2 is FQGNSA. The CDR3, as DNA: TGTGCCAGCAGTACCTACTCTGGGGCCAACGTCCTGACTTTC. Translating gives CASSTYSGANVLTF.

The CDR3 is CASSRNLGSGEQFF. The CDR3 nucleotides are TGTGCCAGCAGCAGAAACCTAGGAAGCGGTGAGCAGTTCTTC. The chain recombines TRBV5-6 with TRBJ2-1, with a tentative D call TRBD2 (5 bases). Germline CDR1 is SGHDT and CDR2 is YYEEEE. The ends were cut back, 4 bases at V and 9 bases at J, with 17 bases in the middle. CDR3 length: 14 residues.

This chain joins TRBV18 and TRBJ1-6; D is unclear. Germline CDR1 reads KGHSH; CDR2 reads LQKENI. Trimming pared 6 bases from V and 7 bases from J, leaving 10 bases between. The CDR3 spans 13 residues. The CDR3 is CASSPNGNSPLHF. DNA for the CDR3: TGTGCCAGCTCGCCTAACGGGAATTCACCCCTCCACTTT.

The chain carries TRBV30 and TRBJ2-2, with 10 bases matching TRBD1. The CDR3 has 17 amino acids. V was pared by 2 bases and J by 0 bases, with 6 bases of the junction left unmatched. CDR1 and CDR2 from the germline V gene are GTSNPN and SVGIG (reference sequence). CDR3 DNA: TGTGCCTGGAGTTCCGGGGGGACAGGGGCGAACACCGGGGAGCTGTTTTTT. Protein sequence: CAWSSGGTGANTGELFF.

This chain uses TRBV7-9 with TRBJ1-4; no definite D call. CDR1 and CDR2 (germline): SEHNR, FQNEAQ (reference sequence). The V end lost 3 bases, the J end lost 7 bases, and 9 bases lay between the germline ends. The CDR3 loop spans 13 amino acids. Here the CDR3 reads CASSFMGSEKLFF. In DNA, the CDR3 is TGTGCCAGCAGCTTCATGGGTAGTGAAAAACTGTTTTTT.

This clone was counted a few times. The chain employs TRBV5-4 and TRBJ2-1; a possible D gene is TRBD1 (6 bases). The germline V gene has CDR1 SGHNT and CDR2 YYREEE (reference sequence). The CDR3 runs to 16 residues. Trimming stripped 0 bases from V and 1 base from J, with 11 bases between. CDR3 residues: CASSLEGGRSYNEQFF. The CDR3 DNA is TGTGCCAGCAGCTTGGAAGGGGGACGTTCCTACAATGAGCAGTTCTTC.

The chain joins TRBV7-3 to TRBJ2-3; D is perhaps TRBD1 or TRBD2 (5 bases each). Germline V gives CDR1 SGHTA, CDR2 FQGTGA. The CDR3 sequence is 13 residues long. V shed 3 bases and J shed 10 bases, with 14 bases lying between them. CDR3 region: CASSLTRGAAQYF. CDR3 in DNA: TGTGCCAGCAGCTTGACCCGAGGGGCGGCGCAGTATTTT. The full variable domain, rest sourced from reference TRBV7-3 and TRBJ2-3, is GAGVSQTPSNKVTEKGKYVELRCDPISGHTALYWYRQSLGQGPEFLIYFQGTGAADDSGLPNDRFFAVRPEGSVSTLKIQRTERGDSAVYLCASSLTRGAAQYFGPGTRLTVL.

Regarding this clone: This same CDR3 is encoded by further DNA sequences in the sample. V gene TRBV9 combines with J gene TRBJ2-2; D not certain. Germline V gene sequence: CDR1 SGDLS, CDR2 YYNGEE. With 0 bases removed from V and 0 bases from J, the gap between germline ends came to 6 bases. This CDR3 is 15 amino acids long. The CDR3 protein is CASSVGGANTGELFF. The CDR3 nucleotides read TGTGCCAGCAGCGTAGGCGGAGCGAACACCGGGGAGCTGTTTTTT.

The rearrangement links TRBV28 to TRBJ2-1; no firm D call. The CDR3 consists of 16 residues. Per the germline V gene, CDR1 is MDHEN and CDR2 is SYDVKM. V lost 1 base and J 2 bases, leaving 12 bases between the germline ends. The CDR3 region is CASSLSGGPTYNEQFF. CDR3 DNA sequence: TGTGCCAGCAGTTTATCAGGCGGCCCGACCTACAATGAGCAGTTCTTC.

The J gene is TRBJ2-2, the V gene TRBV5-4; TRBD1 agrees at 9 bases. J lost 6 bases, V lost 6 bases, and 9 bases had no gene match. The CDR3 runs 15 residues. Germline-derived CDR1 and CDR2 are SGHNT and YYREEE (reference sequence). The CDR3: CASKGGQGLAGELFF. CDR3 sequence (DNA): TGTGCCAGCAAAGGGGGACAGGGATTAGCCGGGGAGCTGTTTTTT.

The chain joins TRBV18 to TRBJ1-1; tentative D call: TRBD1 (5 bases). V was shortened by 6 bases and J by 0 bases, with 17 bases between the two germline ends. The CDR3 totals 16 residues. The V gene's germline CDR1 is KGHSH and CDR2 LQKENI. CDR3 nucleotide sequence: TGTGCCAGCTCTCCCCGGGACGTGACTGTGAACACTGAAGCTTTCTTT. Its protein is CASSPRDVTVNTEAFF.

The V gene is TRBV7-8, the J gene TRBJ1-2; D perhaps matches TRBD1 (6 bases). Germline assignment: CDR1 SGHVS and CDR2 FQNEAQ. Trimming shortened V by 2 bases and J by 7 bases, and 11 bases separated the two germline ends. The CDR3 spans 13 residues. CDR3 in DNA: TGTGCCAGCAGCTTATACCAGGGGAGTGGCTACACCTTC. It specifies CASSLYQGSGYTF. The complete variable domain, with remaining parts taken from reference TRBV7-8 and TRBJ1-2, reads GAGVSQSPRYKVAKRGQDVALRCDPISGHVSLFWYQQALGQGPEFLTYFQNEAQLDKSGLPSDRFFAERPEGSVSTLKIQRTQQEDSAVYLCASSLYQGSGYTFGSGTRLTVV.

This clone was detected once. This chain uses TRBV15 with TRBJ1-5, with a possible D match to TRBD1 (6 bases). The CDR3 is 14 residues long. Trimming left V 1 base short and J 7 bases short, with 11 bases between. Per the germline V gene, CDR1 is LNHNV and CDR2 is YYDKDF (reference sequence). The DNA for the CDR3 is TGTGCCACCAGCAGAGGAGGGGGAATCCAGCCCCAGCATTTT. Its translation: CATSRGGGIQPQHF.

The chain uses TRBV11-1 and TRBJ1-1; D remains ambiguous. Per the germline V gene, CDR1 is SGHAT and CDR2 is FQDESV (reference sequence). The V gene lost 4 bases and the J gene lost 1 base, with 7 bases spanning the gap. This CDR3 region has 13 residues. This chain's CDR3 is CASSSPGNTEAFF. The CDR3 coding sequence is TGTGCCAGCAGCTCCCCAGGGAACACTGAAGCTTTCTTT.

V gene TRBV5-6 combines with J gene TRBJ2-5, with D uncertain. The germline V gene has CDR1 SGHDT and CDR2 YYEEEE. V was cut by 4 bases and J by 5 bases, with 15 bases left in between. The CDR3 runs to 14 residues. The CDR3, as DNA: TGTGCCAGCAGCCCCCGGGTTTTGATGGAGACCCAGTACTTC. Its translation is CASSPRVLMETQYF.

This clone was observed a handful of times. The rearrangement uses TRBV14 and TRBJ1-1; D gene uncertain. Trimming pared 1 base from V and 8 bases from J, leaving 14 bases between. The CDR3 is 14 amino acids. Germline CDR1 reads SGHDN; CDR2 reads FVKESK. CDR3 DNA: TGTGCCAGCAGCCAAGCTGGTTCGGGTTCCGAAGCTTTCTTT. This codes for CASSQAGSGSEAFF.

The rearrangement uses TRBV30 and TRBJ2-7; a weak D match, TRBD2 (5 bases). The CDR3 runs to 11 residues. The germline V gene encodes CDR1 GTSNPN and CDR2 SVGIG (reference sequence). V lost 4 bases and J lost 6, with 10 bases in between. The CDR3 region is CAWTEGGEQYF. As DNA, the CDR3 is TGTGCCTGGACCGAGGGCGGCGAGCAGTACTTC.

The table lists this clone with a few counts. This chain joins TRBV6-1 and TRBJ1-1; D remains unclear. CDR1 MNHNS and CDR2 SASEGT come from the germline V gene. V shed 10 bases and J shed 8 bases, with 8 bases lying between them. This CDR3 region has 9 residues. The CDR3 DNA sequence: TGTGCCATCCGTGACGAAGCTTTCTTT. This translates into CAIRDEAFF.

The chain couples TRBV5-1 to TRBJ1-1; possible D gene TRBD1, 5 bases. V was shortened by 3 bases and J by 4 bases, with 19 bases between the two germline ends. Germline V gene sequence: CDR1 SGHRS, CDR2 YFSETQ. The CDR3 contains 16 residues. The CDR3 DNA reads TGCGCCAGCAGCTCGGACCCTGGGGCGGGAGCCACTGAAGCTTTCTTT. Its protein product is CASSSDPGAGATEAFF.

Worth noting for this clone: Other DNA sequences within the sample encode an identical CDR3. This chain's CDR3 is CASSLEGTDTQYF. For the CDR3, the DNA is TGTGCCAGCAGCTTAGAAGGGACAGATACGCAGTATTTT. The chain uses TRBV11-3 and TRBJ2-3, with unresolved D. The CDR3 is 13 amino acids. Germline V gene data show CDR1 as SGHNT and CDR2 as YENEEA. V lost 0 bases, J lost 3 bases, and 4 bases lay in between.

The chain carries TRBV5-6 and TRBJ1-2; tentatively, D is TRBD1 (6 bases). The V end was cut by 3 bases, the J end by 4 bases, with 16 bases between. The CDR3 is 15 amino acids. Germline assignment: CDR1 SGHDT and CDR2 YYEEEE. The CDR3 here is CASSYGQSFTYGYTF. The DNA for the CDR3 is TGTGCCAGCAGCTACGGACAGTCCTTTACCTATGGCTACACCTTC.

This clone was observed a handful of times. The chain joins TRBV7-9 to TRBJ2-7, with 14 bases lining up with TRBD2. The germline V gene has CDR1 SEHNR and CDR2 FQNEAQ (reference sequence). With 4 bases clipped from V and 4 bases from J, the junction kept 6 bases outside the gene matches. This CDR3 region has 16 residues. CDR3 sequence reads: CASSSTSGRAGYEQYF. The CDR3 nucleotides read TGTGCCAGCAGCTCGACTAGCGGGAGGGCCGGATACGAGCAGTACTTC.